This T cell receptor (beta chain) was found in a study of blood T cells in healthy people across ages. Whole-study findings and limits: Among T cells, TCR beta diversity per million cells dropped roughly linearly as age rose.

Per the germline V gene, CDR1 is MNHEY and CDR2 is SMNVEV (reference sequence). The CDR3 extends over 15 amino acids. The V gene lost 3 bases and the J gene lost 1 base, with 10 bases spanning the gap. For the second PCR, which ran for about 7 to 11 cycles, a sample-barcoded 5' primer and a J-beta primer mix were used. Every sample produced at least 2.5 million CDR3-containing paired-end reads. Each CDR3 protein is one row after TCRdb ran MiXCR on the 5' RACE reads. The repertoire holds about 1.5 million distinct CDR3 sequences, with roughly 43% as singletons. For this clonotype: Its antigen is unidentified.

Input material: blood. V and J are TRBV27 and TRBJ2-4; D gene uncertain. The clonotype comes from a woman aged 18 to 35 in good health. This CDR3 reads CASSFTSWAKNIQYF. The CDR3 DNA reads TGTGCCAGCAGTTTTACTTCCTGGGCCAAAAACATTCAGTACTTC.